Listed here are 2 T cell receptor beta chains from one sample, sequenced in a study of cytomegalovirus exposure and HLA in healthy donors. Amplification used 60 Vbeta primers and 13 Jbeta primers. Profiling relied on immunoSEQ multiplex PCR, and the TCRdb table lists in-frame clones only, not all of them. Its listing shows about 160,000 clones. The sequenced sample was PBMCs. These receptors all stem from a man aged 25-40 years in good health and CMV-seronegative.

The V and J genes are TRBV18 and TRBJ1-4; TRBD1 matches 7 bases. Trimming cost V 3 bases and J 8 bases; bases outside gene matches: 9. The CDR3 has 15 amino acids. Germline V gene data show CDR1 as KGHSH and CDR2 as LQKENI. In DNA, the CDR3 is TGTGCCAGCTCACCTCGAGGGGGCGGGGAAGAAAAACTGTTTTTT. Protein sequence: CASSPRGGGEEKLFF.

DNA of the CDR3: TGTGCCAGCAGGATACAGGGGGCCGTTGAAGCTTTCTTT. It encodes CASRIQGAVEAFF. J is TRBJ1-1 and V is TRBV28; 9 bases match TRBD1. CDR3 length equals 13 residues. Germline V gene sequence: CDR1 MDHEN, CDR2 SYDVKM. V lost 6 bases and J lost 7; bases outside the gene matches: 6.